The 29 T cell receptor beta chains below come from one sample, sequenced in a study of OX40 agonist ivuxolimab in advanced cancers. Only in-frame clones appear in the TCRdb table, and some are missing; sequencing was by immunoSEQ multiplex PCR. Of tens of thousands of clones in the sample, roughly 91% were seen once. Source: CD4+ or CD8+ T cells sorted from blood, taken in a trial of the OX40 agonist ivuxolimab. The source of these receptors is an adult with an advanced solid tumor such as melanoma, head and neck, liver or kidney cancer.

The chain carries TRBV5-1 and TRBJ2-5; 11 positions agree with TRBD2. The V gene's germline CDR1 is SGHRS and CDR2 YFSETQ. CDR3 length equals 16 residues. The ends lost 2 bases at V and 6 bases at J; junction bases unmatched: 9. The CDR3 protein is CASSFTSGGSGKTQYF. For the CDR3, the DNA is TGCGCCAGCAGCTTCACTAGCGGGGGATCCGGGAAGACCCAGTACTTC. Full variable domain (remainder filled in from reference TRBV5-1 and TRBJ2-5): KAGVTQTPRYLIKTRGQQVTLSCSPISGHRSVSWYQQTPGQGLQFLFEYFSETQRNKGNFPGRFSGRQFSNSRSEMNVSTLELGDSALYLCASSFTSGGSGKTQYFGPGTRLLVL.

The rearrangement joins TRBV18 to TRBJ2-5, with 13 nucleotides matching TRBD2. J was trimmed by 3 bases and V by 0 bases; bases with no gene match: 16. The CDR3 has 21 residues. CDR1 KGHSH and CDR2 LQKENI come from the germline V gene. The CDR3: CASSPPLRGRIGLAGEETQYF. DNA for the CDR3: TGTGCCAGCTCACCACCACTGAGGGGGCGGATTGGACTAGCGGGGGAAGAGACCCAGTACTTC.

The chain combines TRBV27 with TRBJ2-3; no firm D call. The CDR3 spans 14 residues. Trimming removed 2 bases at V and 1 base at J, with 7 bases between. Per the germline V gene, CDR1 is MNHEY and CDR2 is SMNVEV (reference sequence). The CDR3 is CASSLGQRTDTQYF. The CDR3 coding sequence is TGTGCCAGCAGTTTAGGGCAGCGCACAGATACGCAGTATTTT.

Comments on this clone: One end of the junction fails to match germline, which may point to a read error. V gene TRBV14 combines with J gene TRBJ1-2; 11 bases are a match to TRBD1. This CDR3 region has 18 residues. Per germline, CDR1 SGHDN and CDR2 FVKESK. For the CDR3, the DNA is TGTGCCAGCAGCCAAGATTTAGGACAGGGGGCATTTAACAATGGCTACACCTTC. Its protein product is CASSQDLGQGAFNNGYTF.

V gene TRBV19 combines with J gene TRBJ2-3, with unresolved D. The germline V and J ends were trimmed by 5 bases and 4 bases, with 10 bases remaining between them. The CDR3 runs 13 residues. Germline-derived CDR1 and CDR2 are LNHDA and SQIVND (reference sequence). This chain's CDR3 is CASSLGMADTQYF. The CDR3 coding sequence is TGTGCCAGTAGTCTGGGGATGGCAGATACGCAGTATTTT.

The chain couples TRBV2 to TRBJ1-2, with D unclear. The V end lost 5 bases, the J end lost 5 bases, and 15 bases lay between the germline ends. Germline-derived CDR1 and CDR2 are SNHLY and FYNNEI. This CDR3 spans 14 amino acids. This CDR3 is CASSPDPSWYGYTF. CDR3 nucleotide sequence: TGTGCCAGCAGTCCAGACCCCTCTTGGTATGGCTACACCTTC.

The chain carries TRBV19 and TRBJ1-5; D gene unclear. Germline values: CDR1 LNHDA, CDR2 SQIVND (reference sequence). This CDR3 is built from 13 residues. Trimming removed 1 base at V and 2 bases at J, with 3 bases between. CDR3 DNA sequence: TGTGCCAGTAGTATAGCCCGCAATCAGCCCCAGCATTTT. Amino acids: CASSIARNQPQHF.

The chain employs TRBV5-8 and TRBJ1-2; TRBD1 is a possible D gene (6 bases). V was shortened by 4 bases and J by 5 bases, with 15 bases between the two germline ends. Germline values: CDR1 SGHTS, CDR2 YDEGEE. This CDR3 comprises 14 residues. The CDR3 loop is CASSTTGSGYGYTF. CDR3 nucleotides: TGTGCCAGCAGCACTACAGGGAGCGGATATGGCTACACCTTC. The full variable domain, completed using reference TRBV5-8 and TRBJ1-2, is EAGVTQSPTHLIKTRGQQATLRCSPISGHTSVYWYQQALGLGLQFLLWYDEGEERNRGNFPPRFSGRQFPNYSSELNVNALELEDSALYLCASSTTGSGYGYTFGSGTRLTVV.

The chain is built from TRBV2 and TRBJ1-2, with 8 bases matching TRBD1. The germline CDR1 and CDR2 sequences are SNHLY and FYNNEI. The CDR3 loop spans 14 amino acids. With 8 bases clipped from V and 3 bases from J, the junction kept 8 bases outside the gene matches. CDR3 sequence reads: CASQSLGQDYGYTF. Written as DNA, the CDR3 is TGTGCCAGCCAGAGCTTGGGACAGGACTATGGCTACACCTTC.

V usage is TRBV2 and J usage is TRBJ1-1, with TRBD1 matching 9 bases. V trimming: 5 bases; J trimming: 6 bases; junction bases outside the gene matches: 7. The CDR3 is 14 amino acids. Germline V lookup: CDR1 SNHLY, CDR2 FYNNEI. The CDR3 DNA reads as TGTGCCAGCAGTCTCCGGGACAGGGCTTCTGAAGCTTTCTTT. Translation: CASSLRDRASEAFF.

The chain joins TRBV14 to TRBJ2-5; D remains ambiguous. Trimming cost V 1 base and J 5 bases, with 14 bases left between them. The germline gives CDR1 SGHDN, CDR2 FVKESK. The CDR3 has 15 residues. CDR3 sequence: CASSQGTVPFETQYF. The DNA for the CDR3 is TGTGCCAGCAGCCAAGGAACAGTGCCTTTTGAGACCCAGTACTTC.

The genes are TRBV5-1 and TRBJ2-4; the match to TRBD1 covers 8 bases. Trimming removed 7 bases from V and 13 bases from J; junction bases left unmatched: 10. Per germline, CDR1 SGHRS and CDR2 YFSETQ. CDR3 length: 12 amino acids. This CDR3 reads CASRSGTGLQYF. The CDR3 coding sequence is TGCGCCAGCCGTTCTGGGACAGGCCTCCAGTACTTC.

The chain couples TRBV10-3 to TRBJ2-5; 13 bases map to TRBD2. Germline trimming cut 0 bases from V and 5 bases from J; bases unmatched to any gene: 0. This CDR3 comprises 15 residues. Germline V CDR1 and CDR2: ENHRY, SYGVKD. CDR3 region: CAISESTSGGETQYF. CDR3 in DNA: TGTGCCATCAGTGAGTCGACTAGCGGGGGGGAGACCCAGTACTTC.

This clone occurred a few times. The rearrangement uses TRBV6-1 and TRBJ2-2, with TRBD2 matching 13 bases. CDR1 and CDR2 (germline): MNHNS, SASEGT. V was clipped by 9 bases and J by 5 bases; unmatched bases: 3. This CDR3 contains 14 residues. The CDR3 coding sequence is TGTGCCAGTAAGGGACTAGCGGGGACCGGGGAGCTGTTTTTT. Its translation: CASKGLAGTGELFF.

This clone was recorded only once. This chain joins TRBV2 and TRBJ1-2; perhaps TRBD1 as D (5 bases). Trimming removed 5 bases from V and 5 bases from J, with 15 bases in between. The CDR3 is 14 amino acids. Germline CDR1 SNHLY, CDR2 FYNNEI. The CDR3 spells CASSQLNQGYGYTF. In DNA form, the CDR3 reads TGTGCCAGCAGTCAGTTAAATCAGGGATATGGCTACACCTTC. The full variable domain, rest sourced from reference TRBV2 and TRBJ1-2, is EPEVTQTPSHQVTQMGQEVILRCVPISNHLYFYWYRQILGQKVEFLVSFYNNEISEKSEIFDDQFSVERPDGSNFTLKIRSTKLEDSAMYFCASSQLNQGYGYTFGSGTRLTVV.

This chain links TRBV6-6 with TRBJ1-1, with 7 bases lining up with TRBD1. The CDR3 has 15 residues. Germline V gene sequence: CDR1 MNHNY, CDR2 SVGAGI (reference sequence). V was pared by 4 bases and J by 3 bases, with 8 bases of the junction left unmatched. The CDR3 here is CASSSPGQADTEAFF. For the CDR3, the DNA is TGTGCCAGCAGTTCCCCCGGACAGGCGGACACTGAAGCTTTCTTT.

The chain has TRBV6-5 and TRBJ1-3; D is undetermined. CDR1 is MNHEY, CDR2 SVGAGI, per germline. This CDR3 is built from 15 residues. Trimming shortened V by 7 bases and J by 0 bases, and 13 bases separated the two germline ends. CDR3 loop: CASKGSRSSGNTIYF. CDR3 DNA sequence: TGTGCCAGCAAAGGGAGCAGAAGCTCTGGAAACACCATATATTTT.

The chain carries TRBV5-1 and TRBJ1-2; TRBD1 matches 7 bases. The CDR3 runs to 14 residues. With 4 bases clipped from V and 10 bases from J, the junction kept 13 bases outside the gene matches. The germline V gene encodes CDR1 SGHRS and CDR2 YFSETQ. The CDR3 loop is CASSHLQGERVYTF. CDR3 DNA sequence: TGCGCCAGCAGCCATTTGCAGGGGGAACGCGTCTACACCTTC.

The chain couples TRBV6-1 to TRBJ2-1, with TRBD2 matching 9 bases. CDR1 and CDR2 (germline): MNHNS, SASEGT. The V gene end was trimmed by 1 base and the J gene end by 4 bases; junction bases not matched to a gene: 5. This CDR3 spans 16 amino acids. The CDR3 loop reads CASSEEGGGAYNEQFF. CDR3 sequence (DNA): TGTGCCAGCAGTGAAGAAGGCGGGGGGGCGTACAATGAGCAGTTCTTC.

In DNA form, the CDR3 reads TGTGCCAGCACCCCCCAGGGAGCCATCGGCTACACCTTC. Translating it yields CASTPQGAIGYTF. V and J are TRBV6-1 and TRBJ1-2, with D possibly matching TRBD1 (5 bases). The CDR3 sequence is 13 residues long. V lost 7 bases, J lost 8 bases, and 17 bases lay in between. Per the germline V gene, CDR1 is MNHNS and CDR2 is SASEGT.

The CDR3 protein is CASSEAGKYGYTF. CDR3 coding DNA: TGTGCCAGCAGTGAAGCGGGTAAATATGGCTACACCTTC. This chain connects TRBV2 to TRBJ1-2; D remains unclear. V gave up 0 bases and J gave up 5 bases, with 7 bases separating them. The CDR3 length is 13 residues. CDR1 and CDR2 from the germline V gene are SNHLY and FYNNEI.

V is TRBV6-5 and J is TRBJ1-6, with 7 bases matching TRBD1. The V gene end was trimmed by 10 bases and the J gene end by 5 bases; junction bases not matched to a gene: 8. Germline-derived CDR1 and CDR2 are MNHEY and SVGAGI. The CDR3 runs to 14 residues. CDR3 loop: CATNSRGDNSPLHF. CDR3 nucleotides: TGTGCCACTAATAGCAGGGGGGATAATTCACCCCTCCACTTT.

The chain employs TRBV5-1 and TRBJ2-1, with 8 bases that match TRBD1. CDR1 is SGHRS, CDR2 YFSETQ, per germline. CDR3 length: 17 amino acids. V dropped 4 bases and J dropped 0; count of bases not matched to a gene: 9. Written as DNA, the CDR3 is TGCGCCAGCAGCCTGGGGACAGGCAGGAACTCCTACAATGAGCAGTTCTTC. It is translated as CASSLGTGRNSYNEQFF.

This chain links TRBV4-2 with TRBJ1-2; 10 bases fit TRBD1. After removal of 0 bases from V and 4 bases from J, the junction contained 2 bases not matched to a gene. In germline, CDR1 is LGHNA, CDR2 YNFKEQ. The length of the CDR3 is 15 residues. Here the CDR3 DNA reads TGTGCCAGCAGCCAAGAGACAGGGGGCTTCTATGGCTACACCTTC. This codes for CASSQETGGFYGYTF.

The CDR3, as DNA: TGTGCCAGCAGCTTTTCACAGTATAATTCACCCCTCCACTTT. It is translated as CASSFSQYNSPLHF. This rearrangement joins TRBV7-9 to TRBJ1-6, with unresolved D. Trimming took off 3 bases at V and 4 bases at J, with 7 bases between the two ends. This CDR3 spans 14 amino acids. Germline CDR1 and CDR2: SEHNR and FQNEAQ (reference sequence). Full variable domain (remainder filled in from reference TRBV7-9 and TRBJ1-6): DTGVSQNPRHKITKRGQNVTFRCDPISEHNRLYWYRQTLGQGPEFLTYFQNEAQLEKSRLLSDRFSAERPKGSFSTLEIQRTEQGDSAMYLCASSFSQYNSPLHFGNGTRLTVT.

V gene TRBV28 combines with J gene TRBJ2-2; the match to TRBD1 covers 10 bases. In germline, CDR1 is MDHEN, CDR2 SYDVKM. The CDR3 is made up of 15 amino acids. The J segment lost 5 bases and the V segment lost 4 bases, leaving 4 bases of the junction unmatched. The CDR3 is CASSSPGQGTGELFF. The CDR3 nucleotides read TGTGCCAGCAGTTCGCCGGGACAGGGGACCGGGGAGCTGTTTTTT.

The rearrangement links TRBV6-6 to TRBJ2-3; 9 bases match TRBD1. Germline V gives CDR1 MNHNY, CDR2 SVGAGI (reference sequence). CDR3 length: 15 residues. Losses at the gene ends were 4 bases for V and 9 bases for J; bases not matched to a gene: 11. The CDR3 DNA reads as TGTGCCAGCAGTTTCTCAGGGACAGGGAGGTTAACGCAGTATTTT. Amino acid sequence: CASSFSGTGRLTQYF.

This chain joins TRBV19 and TRBJ1-5, with D unresolved. CDR3 size: 13 residues. Germline V CDR1 and CDR2: LNHDA, SQIVND (reference sequence). V was pared by 5 bases and J by 3 bases, with 8 bases between. The CDR3 is CASSGTTNQPQHF. The CDR3 region has the DNA TGTGCCAGTAGTGGAACGACCAATCAGCCCCAGCATTTT.

The chain uses TRBV6-5 and TRBJ2-7; D unresolved. Germline-derived CDR1 and CDR2 are MNHEY and SVGAGI. V shed 6 bases and J shed 2 bases, with 17 bases lying between them. The CDR3 spans 15 residues. CDR3 bases: TGTGCCAGCAGGGCAAGGACCTTAAGCACCTACGAGCAGTACTTC. This translates into CASRARTLSTYEQYF.